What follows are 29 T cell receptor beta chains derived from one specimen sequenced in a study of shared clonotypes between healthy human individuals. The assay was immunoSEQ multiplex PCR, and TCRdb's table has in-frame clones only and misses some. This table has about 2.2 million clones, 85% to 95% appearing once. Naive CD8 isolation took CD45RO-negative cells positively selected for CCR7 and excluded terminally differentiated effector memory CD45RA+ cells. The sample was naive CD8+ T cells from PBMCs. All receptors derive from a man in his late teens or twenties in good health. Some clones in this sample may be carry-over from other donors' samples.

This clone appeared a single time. CDR3: CASSYETDTEAFF. The CDR3 nucleotides are TGTGCCAGCAGCTACGAGACGGACACTGAAGCTTTCTTT. The rearrangement uses TRBV11-2 and TRBJ1-1; D is ambiguous. The CDR3 contains 13 residues. The germline V and J ends were trimmed by 4 bases and 3 bases, with 9 bases remaining between them. CDR1 and CDR2 from the germline V gene are SGHAT and FQNNGV.

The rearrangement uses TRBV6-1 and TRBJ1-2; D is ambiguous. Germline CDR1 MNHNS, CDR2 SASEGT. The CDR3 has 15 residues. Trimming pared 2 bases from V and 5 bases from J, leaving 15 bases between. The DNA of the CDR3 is TGTGCCAGCAGTGAACTAGGCCAGCAAACGTATGGCTACACCTTC. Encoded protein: CASSELGQQTYGYTF.

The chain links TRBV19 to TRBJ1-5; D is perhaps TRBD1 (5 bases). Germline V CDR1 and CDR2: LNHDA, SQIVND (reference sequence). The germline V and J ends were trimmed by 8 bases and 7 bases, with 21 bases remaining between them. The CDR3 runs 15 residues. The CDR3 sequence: CASEGRLGPGQPQHF. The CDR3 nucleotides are TGTGCCAGTGAGGGGAGGTTGGGGCCGGGGCAGCCCCAGCATTTT.

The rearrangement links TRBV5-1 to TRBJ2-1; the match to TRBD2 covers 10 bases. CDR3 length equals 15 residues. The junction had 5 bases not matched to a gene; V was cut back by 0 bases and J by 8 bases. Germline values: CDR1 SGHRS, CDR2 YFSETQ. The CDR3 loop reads CASSLAAGGPHEQFF. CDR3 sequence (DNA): TGCGCCAGCAGCTTGGCAGCGGGAGGGCCCCATGAGCAGTTCTTC.

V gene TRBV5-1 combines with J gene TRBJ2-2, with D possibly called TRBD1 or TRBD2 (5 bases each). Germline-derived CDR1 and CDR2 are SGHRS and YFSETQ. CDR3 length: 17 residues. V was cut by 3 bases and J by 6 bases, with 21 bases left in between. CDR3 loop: CASSSTGTQSWAGELFF. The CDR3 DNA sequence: TGCGCCAGCAGCTCCACCGGGACCCAGAGTTGGGCCGGGGAGCTGTTTTTT.

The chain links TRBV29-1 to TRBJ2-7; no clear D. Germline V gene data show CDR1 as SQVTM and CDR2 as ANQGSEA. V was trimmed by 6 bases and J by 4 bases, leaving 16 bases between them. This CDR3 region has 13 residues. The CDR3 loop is CSVLDPTPYEQYF. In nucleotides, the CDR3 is TGCAGCGTCCTAGACCCAACCCCTTACGAGCAGTACTTC.

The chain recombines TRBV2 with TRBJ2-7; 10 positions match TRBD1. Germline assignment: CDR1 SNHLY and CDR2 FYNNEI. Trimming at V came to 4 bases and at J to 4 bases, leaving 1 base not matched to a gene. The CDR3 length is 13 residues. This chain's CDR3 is CASSGTGGYEQYF. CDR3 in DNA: TGTGCCAGCAGTGGGACAGGGGGTTACGAGCAGTACTTC. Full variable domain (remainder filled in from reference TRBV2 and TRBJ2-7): EPEVTQTPSHQVTQMGQEVILRCVPISNHLYFYWYRQILGQKVEFLVSFYNNEISEKSEIFDDQFSVERPDGSNFTLKIRSTKLEDSAMYFCASSGTGGYEQYFGPGTRLTVT.

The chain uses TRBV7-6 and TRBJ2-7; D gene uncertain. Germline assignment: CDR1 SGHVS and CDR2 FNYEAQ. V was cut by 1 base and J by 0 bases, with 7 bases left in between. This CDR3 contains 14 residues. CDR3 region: CASSLGRNSYEQYF. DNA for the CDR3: TGTGCCAGCAGCTTAGGCAGGAACTCCTACGAGCAGTACTTC.

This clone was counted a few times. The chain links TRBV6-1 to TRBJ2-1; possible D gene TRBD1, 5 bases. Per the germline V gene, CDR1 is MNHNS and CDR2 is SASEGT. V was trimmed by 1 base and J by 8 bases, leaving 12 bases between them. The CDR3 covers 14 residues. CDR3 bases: TGTGCCAGCAGTGAAGTGAAGGGGTGGGATGAGCAGTTCTTC. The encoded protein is CASSEVKGWDEQFF.

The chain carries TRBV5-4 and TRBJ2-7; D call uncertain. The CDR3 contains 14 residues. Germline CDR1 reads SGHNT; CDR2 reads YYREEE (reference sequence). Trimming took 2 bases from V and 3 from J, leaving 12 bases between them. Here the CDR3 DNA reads TGTGCCAGCAGCTTAAATCCCAGCAACTACGAGCAGTACTTC. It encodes CASSLNPSNYEQYF.

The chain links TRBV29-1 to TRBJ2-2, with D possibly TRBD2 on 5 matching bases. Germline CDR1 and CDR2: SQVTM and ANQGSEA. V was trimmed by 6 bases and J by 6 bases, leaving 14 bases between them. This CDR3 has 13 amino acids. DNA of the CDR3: TGCAGCGTGGAAAACCGGGAATCCGGGGAGCTGTTTTTT. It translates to CSVENRESGELFF.

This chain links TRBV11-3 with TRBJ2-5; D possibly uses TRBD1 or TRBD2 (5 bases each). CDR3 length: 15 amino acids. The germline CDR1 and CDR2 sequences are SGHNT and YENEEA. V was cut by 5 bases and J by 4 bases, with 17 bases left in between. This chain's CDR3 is CASSETGRPLETQYF. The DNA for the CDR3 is TGTGCCAGCAGCGAAACGGGACGTCCTCTAGAGACCCAGTACTTC.

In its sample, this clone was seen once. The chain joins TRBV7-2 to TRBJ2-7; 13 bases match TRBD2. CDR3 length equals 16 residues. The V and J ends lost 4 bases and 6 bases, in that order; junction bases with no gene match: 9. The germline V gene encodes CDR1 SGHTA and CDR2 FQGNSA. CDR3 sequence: CASSSRAGLAGREQYF. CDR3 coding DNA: TGTGCCAGCAGCTCCCGGGCGGGACTAGCGGGACGCGAGCAGTACTTC.

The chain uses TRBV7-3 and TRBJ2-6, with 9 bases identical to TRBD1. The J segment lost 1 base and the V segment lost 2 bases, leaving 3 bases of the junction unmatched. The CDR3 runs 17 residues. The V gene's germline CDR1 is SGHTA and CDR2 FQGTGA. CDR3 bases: TGTGCCAGCAGCTTAGACAGGGGGTTTTCTGGGGCCAACGTCCTGACTTTC. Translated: CASSLDRGFSGANVLTF.

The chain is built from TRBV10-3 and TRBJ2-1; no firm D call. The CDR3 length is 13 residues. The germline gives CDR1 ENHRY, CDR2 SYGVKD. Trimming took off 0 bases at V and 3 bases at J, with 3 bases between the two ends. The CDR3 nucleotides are TGTGCCATCAGTGAGTCTAACTACAATGAGCAGTTCTTC. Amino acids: CAISESNYNEQFF.

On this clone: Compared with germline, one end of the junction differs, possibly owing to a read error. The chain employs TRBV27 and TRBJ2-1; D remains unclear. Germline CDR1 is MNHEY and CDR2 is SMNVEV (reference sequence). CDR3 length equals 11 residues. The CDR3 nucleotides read TGTGCCGGCAGCGAATACAATGAGCAGTTCTTC. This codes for CAGSEYNEQFF.

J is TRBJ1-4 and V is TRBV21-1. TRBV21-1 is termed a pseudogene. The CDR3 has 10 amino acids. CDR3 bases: TGTGCCAGCACACATGAAAAACTGTTTTTT. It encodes CASTHEKLFF.

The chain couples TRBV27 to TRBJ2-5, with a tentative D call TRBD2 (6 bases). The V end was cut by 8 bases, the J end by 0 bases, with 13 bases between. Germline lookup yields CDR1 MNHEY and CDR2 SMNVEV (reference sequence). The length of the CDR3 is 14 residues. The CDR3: CASGTGGYQETQYF. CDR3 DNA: TGTGCCAGCGGGACCGGAGGGTACCAAGAGACCCAGTACTTC.

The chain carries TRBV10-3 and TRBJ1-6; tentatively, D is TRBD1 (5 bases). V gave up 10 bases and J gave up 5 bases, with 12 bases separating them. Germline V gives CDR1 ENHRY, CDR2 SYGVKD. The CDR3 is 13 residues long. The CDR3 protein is CATGGANNSPLHF. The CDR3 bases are TGTGCCACCGGCGGGGCCAATAATTCACCCCTCCACTTT.

CDR3 nucleotides: TGTGCCAGCAGTCGCATGAACACCGGGGAGCTGTTTTTT. This gives the protein CASSRMNTGELFF. The V call is TRBV6-1, the J call TRBJ2-2, with unresolved D. The V gene's germline CDR1 is MNHNS and CDR2 SASEGT. This CDR3 is built from 13 residues. The ends were cut back, 5 bases at V and 1 base at J, with 5 bases in the middle.

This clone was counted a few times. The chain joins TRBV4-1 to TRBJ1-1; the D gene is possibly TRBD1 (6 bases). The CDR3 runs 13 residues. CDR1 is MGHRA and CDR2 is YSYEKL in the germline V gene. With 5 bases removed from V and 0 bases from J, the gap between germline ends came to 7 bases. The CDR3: CASSDRLNTEAFF. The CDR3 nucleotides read TGCGCCAGCAGCGACAGGCTGAACACTGAAGCTTTCTTT.

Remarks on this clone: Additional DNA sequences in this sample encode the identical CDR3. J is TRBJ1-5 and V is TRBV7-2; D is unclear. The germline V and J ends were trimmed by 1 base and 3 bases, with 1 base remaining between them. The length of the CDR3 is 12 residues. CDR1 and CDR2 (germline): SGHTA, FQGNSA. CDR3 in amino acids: CASSLVNQPQHF. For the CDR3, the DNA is TGTGCCAGCAGCTTAGTCAATCAGCCCCAGCATTTT.

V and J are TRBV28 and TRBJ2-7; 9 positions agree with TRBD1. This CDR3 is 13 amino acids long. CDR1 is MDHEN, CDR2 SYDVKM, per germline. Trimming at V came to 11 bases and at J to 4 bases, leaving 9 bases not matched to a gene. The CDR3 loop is CAANRDRAYEQYF. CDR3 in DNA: TGTGCCGCCAACCGGGACAGGGCATACGAGCAGTACTTC.

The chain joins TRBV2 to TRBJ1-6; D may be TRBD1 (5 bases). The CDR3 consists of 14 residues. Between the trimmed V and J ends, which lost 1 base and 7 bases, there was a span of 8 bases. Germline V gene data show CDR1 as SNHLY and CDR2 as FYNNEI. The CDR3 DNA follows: TGTGCCAGCAGTGAAGGGGACCCAAATTCACCCCTCCACTTT. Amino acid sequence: CASSEGDPNSPLHF.

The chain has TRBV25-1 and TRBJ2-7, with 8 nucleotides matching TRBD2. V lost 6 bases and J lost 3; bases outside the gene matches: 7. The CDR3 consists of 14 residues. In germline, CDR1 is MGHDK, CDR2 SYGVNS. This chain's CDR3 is CASRPGTRVYEQYF. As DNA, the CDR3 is TGTGCCAGCAGACCAGGGACTAGGGTCTACGAGCAGTACTTC.

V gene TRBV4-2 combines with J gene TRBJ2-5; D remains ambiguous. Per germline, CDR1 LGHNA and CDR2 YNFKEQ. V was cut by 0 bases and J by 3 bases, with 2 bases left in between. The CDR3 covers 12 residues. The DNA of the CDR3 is TGTGCCAGCAGCCAAGATGAAGAGACCCAGTACTTC. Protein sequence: CASSQDEETQYF.

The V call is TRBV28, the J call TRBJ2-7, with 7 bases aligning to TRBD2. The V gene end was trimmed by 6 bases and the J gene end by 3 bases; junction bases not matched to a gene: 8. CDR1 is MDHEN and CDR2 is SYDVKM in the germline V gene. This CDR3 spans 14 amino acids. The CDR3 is CASRRDYTLYEQYF. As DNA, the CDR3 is TGTGCCAGCAGACGGGACTATACACTCTACGAGCAGTACTTC.

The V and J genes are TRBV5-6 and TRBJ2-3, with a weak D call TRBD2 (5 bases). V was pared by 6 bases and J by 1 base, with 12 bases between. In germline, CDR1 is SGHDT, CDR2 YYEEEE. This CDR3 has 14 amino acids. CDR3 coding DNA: TGTGCCAGCACCTACTGGCGGGGCACAGATACGCAGTATTTT. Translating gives CASTYWRGTDTQYF.

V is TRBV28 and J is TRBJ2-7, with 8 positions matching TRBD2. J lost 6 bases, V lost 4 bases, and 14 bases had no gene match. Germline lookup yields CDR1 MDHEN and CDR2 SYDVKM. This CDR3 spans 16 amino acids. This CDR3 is CASSSTPGTSGSEQYF. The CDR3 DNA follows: TGTGCCAGCAGTTCGACCCCCGGGACTAGTGGGTCCGAGCAGTACTTC.